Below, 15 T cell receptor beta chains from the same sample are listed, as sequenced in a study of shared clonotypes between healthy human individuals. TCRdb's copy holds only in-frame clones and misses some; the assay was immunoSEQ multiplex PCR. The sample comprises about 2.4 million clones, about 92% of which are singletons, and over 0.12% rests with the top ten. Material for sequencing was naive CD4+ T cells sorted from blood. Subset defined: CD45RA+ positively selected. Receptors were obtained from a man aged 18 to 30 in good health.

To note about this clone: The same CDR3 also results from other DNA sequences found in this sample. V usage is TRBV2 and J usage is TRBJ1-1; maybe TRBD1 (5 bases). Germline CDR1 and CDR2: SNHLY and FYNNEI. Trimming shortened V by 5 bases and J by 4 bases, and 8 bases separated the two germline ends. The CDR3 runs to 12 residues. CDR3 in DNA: TGTGCCAGCAGTTTGCAGGGCACTGAAGCTTTCTTT. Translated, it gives CASSLQGTEAFF.

In nucleotides, the CDR3 is TGTGCCAGCAGCGCCAAACCGGGCCTTGAGACCCAGTACTTC. Its translation: CASSAKPGLETQYF. This rearrangement joins TRBV9 to TRBJ2-5, with D uncertain. CDR3 length equals 14 residues. Germline-derived CDR1 and CDR2 are SGDLS and YYNGEE. The V end was cut by 3 bases, the J end by 5 bases, with 14 bases between.

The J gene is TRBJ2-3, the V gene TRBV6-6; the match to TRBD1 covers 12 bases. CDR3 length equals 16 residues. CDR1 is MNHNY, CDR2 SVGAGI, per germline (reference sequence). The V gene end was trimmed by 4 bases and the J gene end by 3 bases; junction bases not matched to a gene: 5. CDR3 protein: CASSFPGQGATDTQYF. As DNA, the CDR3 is TGTGCCAGCAGTTTCCCGGGACAGGGGGCTACAGATACGCAGTATTTT.

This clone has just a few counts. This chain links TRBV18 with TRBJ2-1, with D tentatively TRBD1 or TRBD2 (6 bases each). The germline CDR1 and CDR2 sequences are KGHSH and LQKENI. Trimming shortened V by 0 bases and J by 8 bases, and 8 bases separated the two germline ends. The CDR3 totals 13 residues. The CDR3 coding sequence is TGTGCCAGCTCACCACCGGGGGGCGATGAGCAGTTCTTC. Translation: CASSPPGGDEQFF.

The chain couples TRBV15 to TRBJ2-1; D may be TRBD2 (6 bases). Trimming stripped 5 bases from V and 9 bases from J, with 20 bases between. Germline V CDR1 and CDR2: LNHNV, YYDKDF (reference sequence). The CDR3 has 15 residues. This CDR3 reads CATSRYRDSLSEQFF. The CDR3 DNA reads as TGTGCCACCAGCCGGTACCGGGACTCACTCTCTGAGCAGTTCTTC.

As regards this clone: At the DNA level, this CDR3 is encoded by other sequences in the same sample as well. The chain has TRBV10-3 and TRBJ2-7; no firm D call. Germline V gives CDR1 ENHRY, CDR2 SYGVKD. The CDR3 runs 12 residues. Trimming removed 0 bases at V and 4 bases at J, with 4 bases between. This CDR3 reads CAISESGYEQYF. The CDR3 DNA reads TGTGCCATCAGTGAGTCTGGGTACGAGCAGTACTTC.

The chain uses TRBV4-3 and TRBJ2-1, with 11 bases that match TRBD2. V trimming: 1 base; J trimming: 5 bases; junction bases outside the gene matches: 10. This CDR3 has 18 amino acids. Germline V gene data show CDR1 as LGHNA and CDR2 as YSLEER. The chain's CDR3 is CASSQALRLAGNDNEQFF. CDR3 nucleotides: TGCGCCAGCAGCCAAGCCCTCAGACTAGCGGGAAACGACAATGAGCAGTTCTTC.

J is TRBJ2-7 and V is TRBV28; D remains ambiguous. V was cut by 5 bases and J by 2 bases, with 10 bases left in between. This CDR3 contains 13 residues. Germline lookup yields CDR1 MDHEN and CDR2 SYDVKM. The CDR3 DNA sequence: TGTGCCAGCAGTGAAAGTAAGGCCTACGAGCAGTACTTC. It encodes CASSESKAYEQYF.

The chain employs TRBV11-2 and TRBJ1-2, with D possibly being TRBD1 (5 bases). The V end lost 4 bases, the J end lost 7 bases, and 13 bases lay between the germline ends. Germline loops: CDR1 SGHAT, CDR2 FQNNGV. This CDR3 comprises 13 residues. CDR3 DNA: TGTGCCAGCAGCTCTCCAGGGTCTGGTGGCTACACCTTC. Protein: CASSSPGSGGYTF.

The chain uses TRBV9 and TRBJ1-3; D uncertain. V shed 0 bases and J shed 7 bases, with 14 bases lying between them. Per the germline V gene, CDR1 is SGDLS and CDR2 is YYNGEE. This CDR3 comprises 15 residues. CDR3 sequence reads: CASSVGRIEQNTIYF. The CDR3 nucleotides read TGTGCCAGCAGCGTAGGAAGGATTGAACAGAACACCATATATTTT.

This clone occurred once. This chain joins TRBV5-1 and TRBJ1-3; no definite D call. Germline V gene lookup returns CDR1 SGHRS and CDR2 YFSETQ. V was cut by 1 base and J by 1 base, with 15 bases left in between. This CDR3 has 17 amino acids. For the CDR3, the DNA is TGCGCCAGCAGCTTGAGTCCGGACCGGCTTTCTGGAAACACCATATATTTT. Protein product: CASSLSPDRLSGNTIYF.

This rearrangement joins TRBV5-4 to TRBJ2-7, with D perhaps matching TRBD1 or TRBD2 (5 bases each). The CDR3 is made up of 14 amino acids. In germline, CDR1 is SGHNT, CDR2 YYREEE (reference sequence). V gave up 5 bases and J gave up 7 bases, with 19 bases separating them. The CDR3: CASSRGRGEGEQYF. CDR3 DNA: TGTGCCAGCAGTCGGGGCCGGGGAGAGGGGGAGCAGTACTTC. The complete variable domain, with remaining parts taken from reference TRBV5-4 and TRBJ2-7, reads ETGVTQSPTHLIKTRGQQVTLRCSSQSGHNTVSWYQQALGQGPQFIFQYYREEENGRGNFPPRFSGLQFPNYSSELNVNALELDDSALYLCASSRGRGEGEQYFGPGTRLTVT.

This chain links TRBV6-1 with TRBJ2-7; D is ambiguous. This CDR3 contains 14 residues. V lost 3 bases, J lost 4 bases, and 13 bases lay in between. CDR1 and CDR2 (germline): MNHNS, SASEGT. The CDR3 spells CASSEVPGWYEQYF. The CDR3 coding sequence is TGTGCCAGCAGTGAGGTTCCGGGTTGGTACGAGCAGTACTTC.

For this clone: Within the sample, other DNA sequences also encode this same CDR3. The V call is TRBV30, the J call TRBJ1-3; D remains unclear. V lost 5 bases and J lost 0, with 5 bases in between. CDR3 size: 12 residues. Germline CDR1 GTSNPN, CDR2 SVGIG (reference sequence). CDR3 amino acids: CAWSSSGNTIYF. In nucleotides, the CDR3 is TGTGCCTGGTCGTCCTCTGGAAACACCATATATTTT.

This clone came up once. CDR3 bases: TGTGCCAGCACCGCCGGTAGCTCCTACAATGAGCAGTTCTTC. Its translation: CASTAGSSYNEQFF. The gene calls are TRBV6-1 and TRBJ2-1, with D unclear. The V end lost 7 bases, the J end lost 0 bases, and 10 bases lay between the germline ends. The CDR3 contains 14 residues. The germline gives CDR1 MNHNS, CDR2 SASEGT.